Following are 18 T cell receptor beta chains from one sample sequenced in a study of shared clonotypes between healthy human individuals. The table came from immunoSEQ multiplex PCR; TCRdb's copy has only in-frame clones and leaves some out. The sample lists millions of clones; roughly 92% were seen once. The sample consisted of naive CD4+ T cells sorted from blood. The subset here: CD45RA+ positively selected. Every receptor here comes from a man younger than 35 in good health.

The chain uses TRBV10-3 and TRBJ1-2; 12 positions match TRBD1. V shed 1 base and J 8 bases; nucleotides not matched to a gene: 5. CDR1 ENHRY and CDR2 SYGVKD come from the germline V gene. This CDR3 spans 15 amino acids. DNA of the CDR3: TGTGCCATCAGTGAGTTGGGACAGGGGGCCGGGGGCTACACCTTC. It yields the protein CAISELGQGAGGYTF.

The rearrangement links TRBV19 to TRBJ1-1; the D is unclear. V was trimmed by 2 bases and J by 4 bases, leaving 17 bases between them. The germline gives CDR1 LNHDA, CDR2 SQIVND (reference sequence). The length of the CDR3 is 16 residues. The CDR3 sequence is CASSIPRVEGLTEAFF. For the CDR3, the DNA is TGTGCCAGTAGTATACCCCGCGTGGAGGGTCTCACTGAAGCTTTCTTT.

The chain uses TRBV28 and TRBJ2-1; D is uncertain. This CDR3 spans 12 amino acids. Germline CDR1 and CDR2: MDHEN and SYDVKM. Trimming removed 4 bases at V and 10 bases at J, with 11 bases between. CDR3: CASSSILWEQFF. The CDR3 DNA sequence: TGTGCCAGCAGTTCTATTCTGTGGGAGCAGTTCTTC.

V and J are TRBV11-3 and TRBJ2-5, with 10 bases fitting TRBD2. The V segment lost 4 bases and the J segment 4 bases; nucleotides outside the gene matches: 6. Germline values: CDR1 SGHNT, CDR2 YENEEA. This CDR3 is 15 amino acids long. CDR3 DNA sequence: TGTGCCAGCAGCTCAAGCGGGGGGGCCGGAGAGACCCAGTACTTC. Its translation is CASSSSGGAGETQYF. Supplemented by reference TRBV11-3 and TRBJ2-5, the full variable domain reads EAGVVQSPRYKIIEKKQPVAFWCNPISGHNTLYWYLQNLGQGPELLIRYENEEAVDDSQLPKDRFSAERLKGVDSTLKIQPAELGDSAVYLCASSSSGGAGETQYFGPGTRLLVL.

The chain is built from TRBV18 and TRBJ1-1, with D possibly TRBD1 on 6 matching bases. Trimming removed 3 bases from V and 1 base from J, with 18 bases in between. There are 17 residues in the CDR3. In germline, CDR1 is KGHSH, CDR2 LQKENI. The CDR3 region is CASSPPMGGGTNTEAFF. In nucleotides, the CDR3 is TGTGCCAGCTCACCGCCCATGGGAGGGGGAACGAACACTGAAGCTTTCTTT.

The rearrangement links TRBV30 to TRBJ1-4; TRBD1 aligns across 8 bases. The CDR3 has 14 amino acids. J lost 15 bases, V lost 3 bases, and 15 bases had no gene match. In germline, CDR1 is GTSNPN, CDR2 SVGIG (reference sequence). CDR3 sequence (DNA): TGTGCCTGGAGCAAGGACAGGGACGGGGTCGGGGTGTTTTTT. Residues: CAWSKDRDGVGVFF.

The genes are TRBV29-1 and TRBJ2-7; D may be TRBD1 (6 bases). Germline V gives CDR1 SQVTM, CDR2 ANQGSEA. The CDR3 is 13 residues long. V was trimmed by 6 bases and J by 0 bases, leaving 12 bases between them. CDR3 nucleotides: TGCAGCGTCGCCCGGGACAACTCCTACGAGCAGTACTTC. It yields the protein CSVARDNSYEQYF.

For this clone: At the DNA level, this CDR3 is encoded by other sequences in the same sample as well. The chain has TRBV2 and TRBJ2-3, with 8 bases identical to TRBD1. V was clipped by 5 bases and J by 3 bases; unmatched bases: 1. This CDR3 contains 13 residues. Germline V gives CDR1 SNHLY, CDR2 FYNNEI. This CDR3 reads CASSRDRTDTQYF. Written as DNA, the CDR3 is TGTGCCAGCAGTCGGGACAGGACAGATACGCAGTATTTT.

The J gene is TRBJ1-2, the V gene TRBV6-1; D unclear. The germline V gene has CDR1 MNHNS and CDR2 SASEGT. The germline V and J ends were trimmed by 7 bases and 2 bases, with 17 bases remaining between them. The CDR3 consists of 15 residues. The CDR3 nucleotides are TGTGCCAGCATTTTGACACTGCCCCCCAACTATGGCTACACCTTC. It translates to CASILTLPPNYGYTF.

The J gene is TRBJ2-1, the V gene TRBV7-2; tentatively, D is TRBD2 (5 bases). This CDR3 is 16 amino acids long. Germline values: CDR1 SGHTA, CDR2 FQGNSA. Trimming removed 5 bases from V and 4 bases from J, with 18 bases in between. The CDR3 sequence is CASSRLSGVGYNEQFF. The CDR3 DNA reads TGTGCCAGCAGCCGACTATCCGGGGTTGGGTACAATGAGCAGTTCTTC.

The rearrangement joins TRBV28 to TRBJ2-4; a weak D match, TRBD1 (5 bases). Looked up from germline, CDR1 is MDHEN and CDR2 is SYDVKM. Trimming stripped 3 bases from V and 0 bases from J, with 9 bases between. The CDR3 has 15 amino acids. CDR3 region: CASSLQGIAKNIQYF. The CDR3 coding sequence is TGTGCCAGCAGTTTGCAGGGAATAGCCAAAAACATTCAGTACTTC. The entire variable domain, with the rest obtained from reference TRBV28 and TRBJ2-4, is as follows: DVKVTQSSRYLVKRTGEKVFLECVQDMDHENMFWYRQDPGLGLRLIYFSYDVKMKEKGDIPEGYSVSREKKERFSLILESASTNQTSMYLCASSLQGIAKNIQYFGAGTRLSVL.

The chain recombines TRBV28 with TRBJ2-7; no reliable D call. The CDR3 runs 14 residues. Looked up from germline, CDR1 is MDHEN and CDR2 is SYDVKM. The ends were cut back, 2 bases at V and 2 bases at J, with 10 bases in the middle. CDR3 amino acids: CASSLKWRAYEQYF. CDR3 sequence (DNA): TGTGCCAGCAGTTTAAAATGGAGAGCCTACGAGCAGTACTTC.

The CDR3, as DNA: TGTGCCAGCAGCTTCCACCCGTTTATGGACACTGAAGCTTTCTTT. Protein: CASSFHPFMDTEAFF. The chain couples TRBV11-2 to TRBJ1-1, with unresolved D. The germline V and J ends were trimmed by 3 bases and 3 bases, with 14 bases remaining between them. CDR1 SGHAT and CDR2 FQNNGV come from the germline V gene. The CDR3 loop spans 15 amino acids.

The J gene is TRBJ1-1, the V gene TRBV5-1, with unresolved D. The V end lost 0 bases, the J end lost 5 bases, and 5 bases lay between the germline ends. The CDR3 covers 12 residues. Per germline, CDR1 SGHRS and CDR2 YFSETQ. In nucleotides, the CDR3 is TGCGCCAGCAGCTTGGGGCCAACTGAAGCTTTCTTT. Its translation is CASSLGPTEAFF.

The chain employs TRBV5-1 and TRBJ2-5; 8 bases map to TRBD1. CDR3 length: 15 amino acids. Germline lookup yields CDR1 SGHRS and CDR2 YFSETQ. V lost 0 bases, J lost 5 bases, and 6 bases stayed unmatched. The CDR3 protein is CASSLGATGGETQYF. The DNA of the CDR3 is TGCGCCAGCAGCTTGGGCGCCACAGGGGGGGAGACCCAGTACTTC.

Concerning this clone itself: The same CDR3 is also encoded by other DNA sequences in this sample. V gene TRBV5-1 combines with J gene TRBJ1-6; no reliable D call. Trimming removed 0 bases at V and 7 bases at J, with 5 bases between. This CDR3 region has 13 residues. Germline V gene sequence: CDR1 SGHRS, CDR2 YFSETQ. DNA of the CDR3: TGCGCCAGCAGCTTGGACAGAAATTCACCCCTCCACTTT. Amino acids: CASSLDRNSPLHF.

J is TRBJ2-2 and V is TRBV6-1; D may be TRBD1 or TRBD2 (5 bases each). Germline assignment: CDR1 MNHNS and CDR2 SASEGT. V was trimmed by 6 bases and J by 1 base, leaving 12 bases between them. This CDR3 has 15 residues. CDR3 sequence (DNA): TGTGCCAGCAGCACCGGGACGGGGAACACCGGGGAGCTGTTTTTT. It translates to CASSTGTGNTGELFF.

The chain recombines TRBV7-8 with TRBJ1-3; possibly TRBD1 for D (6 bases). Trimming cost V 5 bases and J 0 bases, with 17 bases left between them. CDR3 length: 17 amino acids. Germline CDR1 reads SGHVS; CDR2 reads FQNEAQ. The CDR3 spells CASSPLGGLYSGNTIYF. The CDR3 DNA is TGTGCCAGCAGCCCGTTGGGGGGCCTATACTCTGGAAACACCATATATTTT.